Listed here is a single T cell receptor beta chain. Antigen unknown. The treatment denotes: approximately 10-day PBMC culture with coronavirus spike peptide pools or control peptides (ViraFEST assay). Cultured CD4+ T cell DNA was sequenced using the Oncomine TCR Beta short-read assay. TCRdb reprocessed the PCR reads via MiXCR and lists one record per CDR3 protein. The sample has around 21,000 distinct CDR3 sequences; roughly three fifths are singletons. Germline V gene data show CDR1 as MDHEN and CDR2 as SYDVKM. The V and J ends lost 3 bases and 4 bases respectively, with 13 bases between them. This CDR3 is 14 amino acids long. The data originate from a study of vaccination and CD4 T cells after COVID-19. At the level of the study: SARS-CoV-2, HCoV-NL63, HCoV-OC43 and HCoV-229E supplied the overlapping spike peptides used to stimulate cells.

The specimen was CD4+ T cells from blood, cultured in vitro. The chain is built from TRBV28 and TRBJ2-7; D not resolved. The TCR sequence derives from a human donor who had recovered from COVID-19. The CDR3 DNA follows: TGTGCCAGCAGTTTGGGTGGTTCTACATACGAGCAGTACTTC. Translation gives CASSLGGSTYEQYF.